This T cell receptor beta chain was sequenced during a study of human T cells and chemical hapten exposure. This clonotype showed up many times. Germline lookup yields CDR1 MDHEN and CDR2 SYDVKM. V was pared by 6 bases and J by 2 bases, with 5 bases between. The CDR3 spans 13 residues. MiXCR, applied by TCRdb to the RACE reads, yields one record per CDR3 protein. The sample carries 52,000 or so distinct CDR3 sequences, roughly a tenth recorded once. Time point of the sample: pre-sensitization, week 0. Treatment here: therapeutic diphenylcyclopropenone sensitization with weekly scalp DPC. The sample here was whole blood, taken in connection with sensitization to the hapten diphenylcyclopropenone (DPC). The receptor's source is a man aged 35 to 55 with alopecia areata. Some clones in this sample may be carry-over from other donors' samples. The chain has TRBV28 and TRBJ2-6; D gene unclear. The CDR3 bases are TGTGCCAGCAGACCCGCTGGGGCCAACGTCCTGACTTTC. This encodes CASRPAGANVLTF.